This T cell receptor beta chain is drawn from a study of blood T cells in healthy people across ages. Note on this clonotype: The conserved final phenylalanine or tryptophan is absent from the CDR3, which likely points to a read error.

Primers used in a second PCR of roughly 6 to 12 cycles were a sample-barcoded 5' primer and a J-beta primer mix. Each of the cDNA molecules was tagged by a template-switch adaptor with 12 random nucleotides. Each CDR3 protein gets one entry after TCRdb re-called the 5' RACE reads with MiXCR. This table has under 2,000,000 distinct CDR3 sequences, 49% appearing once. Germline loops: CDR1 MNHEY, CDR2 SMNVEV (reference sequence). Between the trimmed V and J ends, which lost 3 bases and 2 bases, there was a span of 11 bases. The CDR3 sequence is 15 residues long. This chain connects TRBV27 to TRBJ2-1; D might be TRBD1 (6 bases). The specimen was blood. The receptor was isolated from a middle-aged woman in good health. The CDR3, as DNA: TGTGCCAGCAGTTTGGGGCAGGGGCCCTACAATGAGCAGTTCCTC. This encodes CASSLGQGPYNEQFL.